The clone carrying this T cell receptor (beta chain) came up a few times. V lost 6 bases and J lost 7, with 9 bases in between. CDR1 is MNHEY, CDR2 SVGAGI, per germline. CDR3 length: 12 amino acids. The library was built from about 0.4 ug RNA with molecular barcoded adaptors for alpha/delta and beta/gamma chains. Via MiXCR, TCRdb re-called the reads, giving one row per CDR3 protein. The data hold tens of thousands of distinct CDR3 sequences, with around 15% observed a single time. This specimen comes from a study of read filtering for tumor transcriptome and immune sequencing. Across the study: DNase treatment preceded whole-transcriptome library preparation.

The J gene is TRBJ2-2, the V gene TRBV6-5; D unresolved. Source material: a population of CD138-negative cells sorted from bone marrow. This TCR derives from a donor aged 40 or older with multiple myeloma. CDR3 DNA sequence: TGTGCCAGCAGCCTGGCTGTCGGGGAGCTGTTTTTT. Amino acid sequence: CASSLAVGELFF.